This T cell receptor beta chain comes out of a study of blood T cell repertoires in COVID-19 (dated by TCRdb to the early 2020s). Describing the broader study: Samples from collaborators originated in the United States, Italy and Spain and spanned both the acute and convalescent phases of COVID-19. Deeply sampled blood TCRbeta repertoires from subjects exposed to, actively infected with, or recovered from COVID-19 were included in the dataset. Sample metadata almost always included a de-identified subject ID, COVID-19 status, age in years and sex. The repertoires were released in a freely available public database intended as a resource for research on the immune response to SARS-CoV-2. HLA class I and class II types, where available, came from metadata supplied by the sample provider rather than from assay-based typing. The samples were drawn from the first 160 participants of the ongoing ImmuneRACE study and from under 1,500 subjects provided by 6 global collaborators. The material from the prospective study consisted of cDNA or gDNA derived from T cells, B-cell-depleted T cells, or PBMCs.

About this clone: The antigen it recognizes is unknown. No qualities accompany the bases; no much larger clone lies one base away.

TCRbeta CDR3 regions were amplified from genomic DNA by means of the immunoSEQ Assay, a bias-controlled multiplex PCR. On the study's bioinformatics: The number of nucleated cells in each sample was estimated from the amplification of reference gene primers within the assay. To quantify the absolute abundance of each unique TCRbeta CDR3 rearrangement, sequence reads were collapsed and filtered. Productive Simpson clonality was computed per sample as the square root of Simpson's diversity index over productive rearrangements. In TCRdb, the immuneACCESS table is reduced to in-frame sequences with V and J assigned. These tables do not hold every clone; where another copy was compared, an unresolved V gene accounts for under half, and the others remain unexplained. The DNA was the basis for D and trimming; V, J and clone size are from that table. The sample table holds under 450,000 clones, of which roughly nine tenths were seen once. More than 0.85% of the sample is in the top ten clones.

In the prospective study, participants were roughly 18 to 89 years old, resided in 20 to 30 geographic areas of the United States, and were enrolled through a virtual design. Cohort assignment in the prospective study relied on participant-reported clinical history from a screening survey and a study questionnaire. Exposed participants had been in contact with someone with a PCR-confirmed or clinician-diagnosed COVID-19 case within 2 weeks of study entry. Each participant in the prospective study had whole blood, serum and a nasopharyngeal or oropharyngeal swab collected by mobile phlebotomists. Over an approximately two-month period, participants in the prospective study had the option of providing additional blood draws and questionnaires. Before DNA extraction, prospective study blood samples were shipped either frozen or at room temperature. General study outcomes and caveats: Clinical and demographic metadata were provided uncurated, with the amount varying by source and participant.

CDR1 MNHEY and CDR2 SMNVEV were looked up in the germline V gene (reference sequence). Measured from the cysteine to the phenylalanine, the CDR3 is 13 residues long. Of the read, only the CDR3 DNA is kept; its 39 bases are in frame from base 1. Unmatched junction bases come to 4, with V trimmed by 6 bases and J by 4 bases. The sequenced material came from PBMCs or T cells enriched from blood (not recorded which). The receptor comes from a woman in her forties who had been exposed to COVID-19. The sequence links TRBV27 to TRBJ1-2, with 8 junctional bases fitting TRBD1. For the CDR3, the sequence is CASRQGAGYGYTF. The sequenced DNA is TGTGCCAGCAGGCAGGGGGCTGGCTATGGCTACACCTTC.